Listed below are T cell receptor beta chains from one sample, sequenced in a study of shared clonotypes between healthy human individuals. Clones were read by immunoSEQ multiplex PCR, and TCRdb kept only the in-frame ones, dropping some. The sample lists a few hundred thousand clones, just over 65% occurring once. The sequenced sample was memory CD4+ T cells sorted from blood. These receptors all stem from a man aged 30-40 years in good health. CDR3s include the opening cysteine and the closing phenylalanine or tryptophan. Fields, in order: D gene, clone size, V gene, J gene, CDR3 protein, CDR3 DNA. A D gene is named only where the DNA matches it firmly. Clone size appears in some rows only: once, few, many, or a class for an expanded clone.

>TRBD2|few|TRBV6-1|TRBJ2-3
CASTAGTSVADTQYF
TGTGCCAGCACTGCGGGGACTAGCGTCGCAGATACGCAGTATTTT
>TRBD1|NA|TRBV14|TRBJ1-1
CASSQEQGATEAFF
TGTGCCAGCAGCCAAGAACAGGGGGCAACTGAAGCTTTCTTT
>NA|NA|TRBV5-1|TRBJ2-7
CASSLVEGLRAEQYF
TGCGCCAGCAGCTTGGTTGAGGGGTTGAGGGCCGAGCAGTACTTC
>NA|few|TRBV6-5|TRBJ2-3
CASRDSSTDTQYF
TGTGCCAGCAGGGACAGTAGCACAGATACGCAGTATTTT
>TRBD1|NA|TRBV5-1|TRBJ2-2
CASSSKTGVGPGELFF
TGCGCCAGCAGCTCAAAGACAGGGGTGGGTCCCGGGGAGCTGTTTTTT
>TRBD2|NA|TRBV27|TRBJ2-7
CASSPRSGRATSSYEQYF
TGTGCCAGCAGTCCCCGTAGCGGGAGGGCAACCAGCTCCTACGAGCAGTACTTC
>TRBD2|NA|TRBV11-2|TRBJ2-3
CASSRPGLARPSTDTQYF
TGTGCCAGCAGCAGACCGGGACTAGCGCGCCCTAGCACAGATACGCAGTATTTT
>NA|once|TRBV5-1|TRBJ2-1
CASSLPTNEQFF
TGCGCCAGCAGCTTGCCGACCAATGAGCAGTTCTTC
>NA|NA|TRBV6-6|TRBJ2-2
CASSQDKALNTGELFF
TGTGCCAGCAGTCAGGACAAGGCCCTAAACACCGGGGAGCTGTTTTTT
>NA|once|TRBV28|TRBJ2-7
CASSEPHGRYEQYF
TGTGCCAGCAGTGAACCCCACGGACGCTACGAGCAGTACTTC
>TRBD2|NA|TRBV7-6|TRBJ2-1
CASSSRYSGSSYNEQFF
TGTGCCAGCAGTTCCCGATACAGCGGGAGCTCCTACAATGAGCAGTTCTTC
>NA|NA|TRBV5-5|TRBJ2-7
CASSLREGGYEQYF
TGTGCCAGCAGCTTGAGAGAGGGGGGATACGAGCAGTACTTC
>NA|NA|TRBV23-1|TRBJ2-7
CATGWGEQYF
TGCGCCACCGGGTGGGGCGAGCAGTACTTC
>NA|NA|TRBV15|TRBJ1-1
CATSSGARAFF
TGTGCCACCAGCAGTGGGGCTAGAGCTTTCTTT
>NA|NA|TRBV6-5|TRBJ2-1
CASSYRRGSYNEQFF
TGTGCCAGCAGTTACCGCAGGGGCTCCTACAATGAGCAGTTCTTC
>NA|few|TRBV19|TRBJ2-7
CASSRWSDPSYEQYF
TGTGCCAGTAGTAGGTGGTCCGACCCCTCCTACGAGCAGTACTTC
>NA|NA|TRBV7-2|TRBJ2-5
CASSLGHKETQYF
TGTGCCAGCAGCTTAGGACATAAAGAGACCCAGTACTTC
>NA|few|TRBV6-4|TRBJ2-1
CASSDVGSSYNEQFF
TGTGCCAGCAGTGACGTGGGGTCTTCCTACAATGAGCAGTTCTTC
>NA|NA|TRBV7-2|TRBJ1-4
CASSPDWTDEKLFF
TGTGCCAGCAGCCCAGACTGGACTGATGAAAAACTGTTTTTT
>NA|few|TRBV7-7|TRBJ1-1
CASSPSAGGTEAFF
TGTGCCAGCAGCCCCAGCGCGGGGGGCACTGAAGCTTTCTTT
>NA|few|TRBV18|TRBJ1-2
CASSPPGTIYGYTF
TGTGCCAGCTCACCACCGGGGACAATCTATGGCTACACCTTC
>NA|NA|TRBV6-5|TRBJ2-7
CASSYSGPGGGEQYF
TGTGCCAGCAGTTACTCGGGTCCCGGGGGTGGCGAGCAGTACTTC
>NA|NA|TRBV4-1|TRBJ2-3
CASSRASTTDTQYF
TGCGCCAGCAGCCGAGCCTCTACCACAGATACGCAGTATTTT
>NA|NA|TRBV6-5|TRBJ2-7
CASSYRGSETEQYF
TGTGCCAGCAGTTACCGAGGATCCGAAACCGAGCAGTACTTC
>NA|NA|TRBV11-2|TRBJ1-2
CASSSSRDTYYGYTF
TGTGCCAGCAGCTCCTCCCGGGACACTTACTATGGCTACACCTTC
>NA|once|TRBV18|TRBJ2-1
CASSPSRSNEQFF
TGTGCCAGCTCACCTTCGCGGTCCAATGAGCAGTTCTTC
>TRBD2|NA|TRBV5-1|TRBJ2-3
CASSSTSGRRSGTDTQYF
TGCGCCAGCAGCTCGACTAGCGGGAGGAGGAGCGGCACAGATACGCAGTATTTT
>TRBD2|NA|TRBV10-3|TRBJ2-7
CAISGASGIRYEQYF
TGTGCCATCAGTGGGGCTAGCGGGATCCGCTACGAGCAGTACTTC
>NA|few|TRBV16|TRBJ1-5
CASNRLGMAQHF
TGTGCCAGCAACCGACTTGGGATGGCCCAGCATTTT
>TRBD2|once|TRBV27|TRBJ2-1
CASSPLAGVYNEQFF
TGTGCCAGCAGTCCCCTAGCGGGAGTATATAATGAGCAGTTCTTC
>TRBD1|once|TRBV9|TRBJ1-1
CASSVGGGARFTEAFF
TGTGCCAGCAGCGTAGGAGGGGGCGCGCGGTTCACTGAAGCTTTCTTT
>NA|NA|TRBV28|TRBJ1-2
CASSPASAGNYGYTF
TGTGCCAGCAGTCCCGCCTCGGCAGGGAACTATGGCTACACCTTC
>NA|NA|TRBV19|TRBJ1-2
CASSRPTEANYGYTF
TGTGCCAGTAGTCGACCGACAGAAGCTAACTATGGCTACACCTTC
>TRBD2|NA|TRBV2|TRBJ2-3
CASSLAGPDTQYF
TGTGCCAGCAGTCTAGCGGGACCAGATACGCAGTATTTT
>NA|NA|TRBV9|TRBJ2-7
CASSVGPKVAGYEQYF
TGTGCCAGCAGCGTAGGGCCTAAGGTCGCCGGGTACGAGCAGTACTTC
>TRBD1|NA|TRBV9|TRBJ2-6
CASSGKGATGANVLTF
TGTGCCAGCAGTGGGAAGGGGGCGACTGGGGCCAACGTCCTGACTTTC
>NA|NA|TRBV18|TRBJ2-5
CASSPPTVTETQYF
TGTGCCAGCTCACCACCGACTGTTACGGAGACCCAGTACTTC
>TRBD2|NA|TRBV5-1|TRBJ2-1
CASSFYQGAGFGANEQFF
TGCGCCAGCAGCTTTTACCAAGGAGCGGGGTTTGGGGCCAATGAGCAGTTCTTC
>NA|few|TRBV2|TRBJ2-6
CASKSGENSGANVLTF
TGTGCCAGCAAGTCAGGGGAGAACTCTGGGGCCAACGTCCTGACTTTC
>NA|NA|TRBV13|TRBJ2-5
CASSWRKGARSSTQYF
TGTGCCAGCAGCTGGAGAAAAGGGGCCCGAAGTTCGACCCAGTACTTC